This T cell receptor beta chain was sequenced during a study of patients and donors after allogeneic stem cell transplantation. This clonotype came up a few times. TCRdb processed the RT-PCR reads anew with MiXCR; each CDR3 protein has one entry. The table lists roughly 940,000 distinct CDR3 sequences, approximately 18% of them singletons. Germline assignment: CDR1 SGDLS and CDR2 YYNGEE. This CDR3 has 15 residues. V gave up 3 bases and J gave up 4 bases; unmatched junction bases: 8. The TCR comes from a human donor who was either an allogeneic HSCT recipient or a stem cell or donor lymphocyte infusion donor (not recorded which). It is not recorded whose cells these are; they may come from a transplant donor. The chain links TRBV9 to TRBJ2-7, with TRBD2 matching over 9 bases. Sequencing used blood, either unsorted or a sorted T cell fraction (not recorded which). As DNA, the CDR3 is TGTGCCAGCAGCGCCGGGACTAGCCCCGTGTACGAGCAGTACTTC. Its translation: CASSAGTSPVYEQYF.